One sample yielded the 27 T cell receptor beta chains listed below, sequenced in a study of a mutant IDH1 vaccine in newly diagnosed glioma (dated by TCRdb to 2020 to 2022). Libraries were made using the immunoSEQ multiplex PCR assay. Not all clones reach the TCRdb copy of this immuneACCESS table, which keeps in-frame sequences only. Checked studies attribute under half of the gap to unresolved V genes and leave the rest unexplained. The sample profile shows 50,000 to 65,000 clones; roughly 80% of them were found once. Of the sample, approximately 19% falls within the top ten clones. Taken with the paper, the label for time point translates to: baseline, week 1 (first vaccination visit). Interpreted using the paper, the treatment or condition label stands for: pre-vaccination baseline after standard-of-care therapy. The sequenced sample was PBMCs, obtained from a glioma patient treated with radiotherapy, temozolomide or both. These receptor sequences come from a man between 18 and 29 years old with glioma.

The rearrangement links TRBV4-3 to TRBJ1-4; maybe TRBD1 (6 bases). The CDR3 is 14 amino acids. Germline CDR1 is LGHNA and CDR2 is YSLEER. Trimming cost V 3 bases and J 4 bases, with 9 bases left between them. CDR3 sequence reads: CASSHGRGNEKLFF. The CDR3, as DNA: TGCGCCAGCAGCCACGGCAGGGGTAATGAAAAACTGTTTTTT.

J is TRBJ2-1 and V is TRBV7-9; 9 positions agree with TRBD2. The J segment lost 4 bases and the V segment lost 4 bases, leaving 8 bases of the junction unmatched. The CDR3 contains 16 residues. Per the germline V gene, CDR1 is SEHNR and CDR2 is FQNEAQ (reference sequence). The CDR3 region has the DNA TGTGCCAGCAGCTCCGAAACTAGCGGGCCGTACAATGAGCAGTTCTTC. Residues: CASSSETSGPYNEQFF.

The chain uses TRBV7-2 and TRBJ1-2, with D uncertain. Trimming took off 1 base at V and 4 bases at J, with 19 bases between the two ends. Germline CDR1 reads SGHTA; CDR2 reads FQGNSA. The CDR3 is made up of 17 amino acids. Written as DNA, the CDR3 is TGTGCCAGCAGCTTAGTGTTTACAGTCCCAACTATCTATGGCTACACCTTC. Translated, it gives CASSLVFTVPTIYGYTF.

V and J are TRBV5-4 and TRBJ2-6, with D possibly being TRBD1 (6 bases). This CDR3 region has 16 residues. The V end lost 4 bases, the J end lost 2 bases, and 13 bases lay between the germline ends. CDR1 is SGHNT and CDR2 is YYREEE in the germline V gene (reference sequence). The DNA for the CDR3 is TGTGCCAGCAGCCCAGGGGTGGGAGCTGGGGCCAACGTCCTGACTTTC. Translating gives CASSPGVGAGANVLTF.

The chain couples TRBV5-1 to TRBJ2-5; D remains unclear. This CDR3 is 16 amino acids long. Per the germline V gene, CDR1 is SGHRS and CDR2 is YFSETQ. V was clipped by 0 bases and J by 3 bases, with 15 bases between them. The DNA of the CDR3 is TGCGCCAGCAGCTTGGTTGGGTCAAGATCGGAAGAGACCCAGTACTTC. The encoded protein is CASSLVGSRSEETQYF.

In its sample, this clone was seen a few times. This chain's CDR3 is CAISEGGEGSGQETQYF. The CDR3 nucleotides are TGTGCCATCAGTGAAGGGGGGGAGGGGAGCGGGCAAGAGACCCAGTACTTC. This chain uses TRBV10-3 with TRBJ2-5; maybe TRBD2 (7 bases). Germline CDR1 and CDR2: ENHRY and SYGVKD. CDR3 length: 17 residues. V lost 3 bases to trimming and J lost 2 bases, with 19 bases between them.

V usage is TRBV2 and J usage is TRBJ1-2; D unresolved. Trimming took off 6 bases at V and 6 bases at J, with 11 bases between the two ends. Germline values: CDR1 SNHLY, CDR2 FYNNEI. The CDR3 spans 12 residues. The CDR3, as DNA: TGTGCCAGCAGCGGCCGAAGTAATGGCTACACCTTC. Translated, it gives CASSGRSNGYTF.

The chain has TRBV7-2 and TRBJ1-3, with TRBD1 identical over 7 bases. V lost 6 bases, J lost 6 bases, and 8 bases stayed unmatched. The germline gives CDR1 SGHTA, CDR2 FQGNSA. The CDR3 covers 14 residues. This CDR3 reads CASRKGQEVNTIYF. In nucleotides, the CDR3 is TGTGCCAGCAGGAAAGGACAGGAGGTAAACACCATATATTTT.

The CDR3 sequence is CASSYRGSEQYF. The CDR3 DNA reads TGTGCCAGCAGTTACCGGGGCTCCGAGCAGTACTTC. This rearrangement joins TRBV6-5 to TRBJ2-7, with D possibly being TRBD1 or TRBD2 (5 bases each). CDR1 is MNHEY, CDR2 SVGAGI, per germline. The CDR3 totals 12 residues. V lost 2 bases to trimming and J lost 6 bases, with 8 bases between them.

The chain links TRBV5-1 to TRBJ2-2, with 8 positions matching TRBD1. With V trimmed by 3 bases and J by 4 bases, 8 bases remained unmatched. Germline-derived CDR1 and CDR2 are SGHRS and YFSETQ. The CDR3 runs 16 residues. The CDR3 DNA sequence: TGCGCCAGCAGCTCACAGGGGGTGCCCAGCACCGGGGAGCTGTTTTTT. Translation gives CASSSQGVPSTGELFF.

The chain is built from TRBV9 and TRBJ1-1; D remains unclear. Trimming cost V 0 bases and J 0 bases, with 6 bases left between them. The CDR3 totals 14 residues. Germline lookup yields CDR1 SGDLS and CDR2 YYNGEE. This chain's CDR3 is CASSVALVNTEAFF. The CDR3 region has the DNA TGTGCCAGCAGCGTAGCTTTAGTGAACACTGAAGCTTTCTTT.

V and J are TRBV30 and TRBJ2-4, with a tentative D call TRBD2 (6 bases). This CDR3 spans 14 amino acids. The germline V gene has CDR1 GTSNPN and CDR2 SVGIG (reference sequence). Trimming removed 0 bases from V and 4 bases from J, with 10 bases in between. The CDR3 DNA follows: TGTGCCTGGAGTGTACGGGGGATGAAAAACATTCAGTACTTC. This gives the protein CAWSVRGMKNIQYF.

The count of this clone is one. The V call is TRBV5-1, the J call TRBJ1-4; no clear D. In germline, CDR1 is SGHRS, CDR2 YFSETQ. The CDR3 loop spans 14 amino acids. Trimming shortened V by 3 bases and J by 0 bases, and 6 bases separated the two germline ends. CDR3 coding DNA: TGCGCCAGCAGCTCGGGTTCAACTAATGAAAAACTGTTTTTT. Protein: CASSSGSTNEKLFF.

This clone was observed a handful of times. The chain joins TRBV5-1 to TRBJ1-2; D gene ambiguous. This CDR3 is built from 13 residues. Germline CDR1 SGHRS, CDR2 YFSETQ. The germline V and J ends were trimmed by 0 bases and 8 bases, with 11 bases remaining between them. The CDR3 coding sequence is TGCGCCAGCAGCTTGGAAGGTGCTTCGGGCTACACCTTC. Its protein product is CASSLEGASGYTF.

CDR3 sequence reads: CASRPTGPQFSGTQYF. The CDR3, as DNA: TGCGCCAGCAGACCTACAGGGCCCCAGTTCTCAGGTACGCAGTATTTT. This rearrangement joins TRBV5-1 to TRBJ2-3, with D perhaps TRBD1 (6 bases). Trimming took off 5 bases at V and 8 bases at J, with 24 bases between the two ends. The germline V gene encodes CDR1 SGHRS and CDR2 YFSETQ. This CDR3 is 16 amino acids long.

The chain employs TRBV6-6 and TRBJ2-7, with unresolved D. The CDR3 loop spans 11 amino acids. Trimming removed 2 bases from V and 4 bases from J, with 3 bases in between. Germline V CDR1 and CDR2: MNHNY, SVGAGI (reference sequence). Here the CDR3 reads CASSYRYEQYF. CDR3 bases: TGTGCCAGCAGTTACCGTTACGAGCAGTACTTC.

The chain uses TRBV11-2 and TRBJ2-3, with D possibly matching TRBD2 (6 bases). From germline, CDR1 is SGHAT and CDR2 FQNNGV. Trimming took off 3 bases at V and 0 bases at J, with 10 bases between the two ends. The CDR3 sequence is 15 residues long. CDR3 sequence reads: CASSLDGGSTDTQYF. In DNA form, the CDR3 reads TGTGCCAGCAGCTTGGACGGGGGAAGCACAGATACGCAGTATTTT.

This chain connects TRBV11-2 to TRBJ2-3, with 11 bases aligning to TRBD1. The CDR3 spans 14 residues. J lost 6 bases, V lost 5 bases, and 4 bases had no gene match. CDR1 and CDR2 from the germline V gene are SGHAT and FQNNGV. The chain's CDR3 is CASSRTGGADTQYF. The CDR3, as DNA: TGTGCCAGCAGCCGGACAGGGGGCGCGGATACGCAGTATTTT. Variable domain in full (rest from reference TRBV11-2 and TRBJ2-3): EAGVAQSPRYKIIEKRQSVAFWCNPISGHATLYWYQQILGQGPKLLIQFQNNGVVDDSQLPKDRFSAERLKGVDSTLKIQPAKLEDSAVYLCASSRTGGADTQYFGPGTRLTVL.

The chain joins TRBV19 to TRBJ2-7; D is uncertain. This CDR3 has 11 residues. CDR1 is LNHDA, CDR2 SQIVND, per germline (reference sequence). Trimming took 1 base from V and 4 from J, leaving 2 bases between them. The CDR3 protein is CASSIGYEQYF. CDR3 in DNA: TGTGCCAGTAGTATAGGGTACGAGCAGTACTTC.

The chain combines TRBV29-1 with TRBJ1-1; D may be TRBD1 (5 bases). Trimming removed 7 bases from V and 3 bases from J, with 12 bases in between. Germline V gene data show CDR1 as SQVTM and CDR2 as ANQGSEA. The CDR3 spans 12 residues. The CDR3 DNA reads as TGCAGCGGGCGGGACGACTACACTGAAGCTTTCTTT. It translates to CSGRDDYTEAFF.

The rearrangement joins TRBV13 to TRBJ1-1; 10 bases are a match to TRBD1. The CDR3 runs to 15 residues. Trimming at V came to 4 bases and at J to 3 bases, leaving 5 bases not matched to a gene. Germline CDR1 reads PRHDT; CDR2 reads FYEKMQ (reference sequence). CDR3 sequence reads: CASSSGQGWDTEAFF. The CDR3 DNA reads TGTGCCAGCAGCTCGGGACAGGGGTGGGACACTGAAGCTTTCTTT.

The DNA of the CDR3 is TGTGCCAGCAGCCGAGAAATACTAGCGGGAGACTTCGCGAACACCGGGGAGCTGTTTTTT. Its translation is CASSREILAGDFANTGELFF. V gene TRBV5-4 combines with J gene TRBJ2-2; TRBD2 matches at 11 bases. CDR1 is SGHNT, CDR2 YYREEE, per germline (reference sequence). The CDR3 loop spans 20 amino acids. The ends lost 4 bases at V and 0 bases at J; junction bases unmatched: 14. Using reference TRBV5-4 and TRBJ2-2 for the parts outside the CDR3, the full variable domain is ETGVTQSPTHLIKTRGQQVTLRCSSQSGHNTVSWYQQALGQGPQFIFQYYREEENGRGNFPPRFSGLQFPNYSSELNVNALELDDSALYLCASSREILAGDFANTGELFFGEGSRLTVL.

This clone came up a few times. The rearrangement uses TRBV29-1 and TRBJ2-5, with a weak D call TRBD1 (6 bases). The CDR3 contains 12 residues. V was pared by 6 bases and J by 5 bases, with 13 bases between. Per germline, CDR1 SQVTM and CDR2 ANQGSEA. The CDR3 DNA is TGCAGCGTCGGGACACAGAAGGAGACCCAGTACTTC. It yields the protein CSVGTQKETQYF.

This clone was seen a few times. This chain uses TRBV10-3 with TRBJ1-1, with 7 nucleotides matching TRBD1. The CDR3 is 16 amino acids. The V gene end was trimmed by 2 bases and the J gene end by 1 base; junction bases not matched to a gene: 7. Looked up from germline, CDR1 is ENHRY and CDR2 is SYGVKD. The CDR3 sequence: CAISENGKGANTEAFF. Written as DNA, the CDR3 is TGTGCCATCAGTGAGAACGGAAAGGGGGCGAACACTGAAGCTTTCTTT.

The chain couples TRBV4-3 to TRBJ2-2, with 14 bases matching TRBD2. Germline loops: CDR1 LGHNA, CDR2 YSLEER. V lost 3 bases to trimming and J lost 6 bases; unmatched junction nucleotides: 3. This CDR3 spans 16 amino acids. The CDR3 sequence is CASSQGTSGSSGELFF. Written as DNA, the CDR3 is TGCGCCAGCAGCCAGGGGACTAGCGGGAGCTCCGGGGAGCTGTTTTTT.

The genes are TRBV6-5 and TRBJ2-2; TRBD2 might be the D (6 bases). The length of the CDR3 is 15 residues. Germline-derived CDR1 and CDR2 are MNHEY and SVGAGI. Trimming shortened V by 5 bases and J by 4 bases, and 14 bases separated the two germline ends. The CDR3 coding sequence is TGTGCCAGCAGTCCGACTAGAGCCGGCACCGGGGAGCTGTTTTTT. Encoded protein: CASSPTRAGTGELFF.

This sequence joins TRBV5-6 and TRBJ2-7; D not resolved. Trimming pared 2 bases from V and 3 bases from J, leaving 6 bases between. The CDR3 extends over 12 amino acids. In germline, CDR1 is SGHDT, CDR2 YYEEEE. This CDR3 reads CASSFSGYEQYF. CDR3 DNA: TGTGCCAGCAGCTTTTCGGGCTACGAGCAGTACTTC.